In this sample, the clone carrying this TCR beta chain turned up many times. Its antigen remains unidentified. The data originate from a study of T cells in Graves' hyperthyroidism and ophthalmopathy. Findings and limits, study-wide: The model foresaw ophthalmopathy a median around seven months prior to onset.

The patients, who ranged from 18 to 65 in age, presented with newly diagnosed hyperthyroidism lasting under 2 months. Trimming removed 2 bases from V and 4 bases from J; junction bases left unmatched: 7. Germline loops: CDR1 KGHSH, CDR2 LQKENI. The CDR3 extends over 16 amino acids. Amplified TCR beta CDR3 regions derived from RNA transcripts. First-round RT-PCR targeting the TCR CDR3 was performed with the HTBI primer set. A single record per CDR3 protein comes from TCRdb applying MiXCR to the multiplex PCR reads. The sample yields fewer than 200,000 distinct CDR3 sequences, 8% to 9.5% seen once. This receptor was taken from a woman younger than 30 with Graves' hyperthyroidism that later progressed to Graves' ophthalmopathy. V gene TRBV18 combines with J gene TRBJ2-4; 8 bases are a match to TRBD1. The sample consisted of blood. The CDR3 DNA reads TGTGCCAGCTCACCAATTGCAGGACAGGGAAAAAACATTCAGTACTTC. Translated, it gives CASSPIAGQGKNIQYF.